These 21 T cell receptor beta chains were all obtained from the same sample, sequenced in a study of T cell responses to AZD1222 COVID-19 vaccine. Sequenced by immunoSEQ multiplex PCR; TCRdb stores in-frame clones only, minus some. The table records about 150,000 clones, about 86% of them present only once. Sequences were derived from peripheral blood, sampled 28 days after the second AZD1222 dose. Every receptor here comes from an adult who received the AZD1222 COVID-19 vaccine.

The chain recombines TRBV18 with TRBJ1-3; D ambiguous. Germline V gene sequence: CDR1 KGHSH, CDR2 LQKENI. Trimming cost V 3 bases and J 0 bases, with 12 bases left between them. The CDR3 spans 16 residues. The CDR3 region has the DNA TGTGCCAGCTCACCTACGGGCAGCGGCTCTGGAAACACCATATATTTT. This codes for CASSPTGSGSGNTIYF.

This chain uses TRBV27 with TRBJ1-2; D might be TRBD1 (5 bases). Between the trimmed V and J ends, which lost 0 bases and 4 bases, there was a span of 9 bases. The germline CDR1 and CDR2 sequences are MNHEY and SMNVEV (reference sequence). The CDR3 covers 14 residues. The CDR3 sequence is CASSLSPGSYGYTF. CDR3 nucleotides: TGTGCCAGCAGTTTATCCCCAGGGAGCTATGGCTACACCTTC.

This clone was detected only a few times. The same CDR3 also results from other DNA sequences found in this sample. The V gene is TRBV7-9, the J gene TRBJ1-5; the D gene is possibly TRBD1 (6 bases). Germline V gives CDR1 SEHNR, CDR2 FQNEAQ (reference sequence). The CDR3 consists of 14 residues. V lost 5 bases, J lost 1 base, and 9 bases lay in between. CDR3 sequence: CASSLQGSNQPQHF. In DNA form, the CDR3 reads TGTGCCAGCAGCCTACAGGGAAGCAATCAGCCCCAGCATTTT.

This clone was seen a single time. The chain joins TRBV3-1 (or the pseudogene TRBV3-2) to TRBJ2-1; 9 positions agree with TRBD2. The germline V gene has CDR1 LGHDT and CDR2 YNNKEL (reference sequence). V shed 0 bases, J shed 1 base, and the junction held 22 bases outside the gene matches. CDR3 length: 23 residues. The CDR3 DNA sequence: TGTGCCAGCAGCCAAGAGGGAGGCTGGGAGGCTAGCGGGACTACCCTATCCTACAATGAGCAGTTCTTC. Translating it yields CASSQEGGWEASGTTLSYNEQFF.

The chain joins TRBV23-1 to TRBJ2-1; D possibly corresponds to TRBD1 (6 bases). TRBV23-1 is treated as an ORF (open reading frame) with a function not yet certain. This CDR3 is built from 17 residues. Trimming took off 4 bases at V and 0 bases at J, with 16 bases between the two ends. CDR3 in amino acids: CASSPRRWGHSYNEQFF. For the CDR3, the DNA is TGCGCCAGCAGTCCTAGGCGGTGGGGGCACTCCTACAATGAGCAGTTCTTC.

This clone was seen once. This chain uses TRBV15 with TRBJ1-1; 9 positions agree with TRBD1. V trimming: 4 bases; J trimming: 3 bases; junction bases outside the gene matches: 3. The CDR3 covers 14 residues. CDR1 is LNHNV and CDR2 is YYDKDF in the germline V gene (reference sequence). The CDR3 spells CATSKRQGDTEAFF. The CDR3 nucleotides read TGTGCCACCAGCAAACGACAGGGGGACACTGAAGCTTTCTTT.

The chain combines TRBV27 with TRBJ1-2; TRBD1 matches at 11 bases. The trim removed 6 bases at V and 8 bases at J, leaving 2 bases unmatched. CDR3 length: 12 residues. CDR1 MNHEY and CDR2 SMNVEV come from the germline V gene (reference sequence). CDR3 in amino acids: CASRGQGDGYTF. In DNA, the CDR3 is TGTGCCAGCAGGGGACAGGGGGACGGCTACACCTTC.

The gene calls are TRBV27 and TRBJ2-3; TRBD1 might be the D (5 bases). The CDR3 runs to 14 residues. Germline loops: CDR1 MNHEY, CDR2 SMNVEV (reference sequence). Trimming pared 2 bases from V and 2 bases from J, leaving 8 bases between. The CDR3 spells CASSLAGYTDTQYF. The CDR3 nucleotides read TGTGCCAGCAGTTTAGCAGGGTACACAGATACGCAGTATTTT.

J is TRBJ1-6 and V is TRBV5-1; 7 bases are a match to TRBD1. This CDR3 contains 15 residues. V was clipped by 4 bases and J by 6 bases; unmatched bases: 7. Per germline, CDR1 SGHRS and CDR2 YFSETQ. In DNA, the CDR3 is TGCGCCAGCAGCCGTCGGACAGGAACTAATTCACCCCTCCACTTT. It encodes CASSRRTGTNSPLHF. Filled out from reference TRBV5-1 and TRBJ1-6, the complete variable domain reads KAGVTQTPRYLIKTRGQQVTLSCSPISGHRSVSWYQQTPGQGLQFLFEYFSETQRNKGNFPGRFSGRQFSNSRSEMNVSTLELGDSALYLCASSRRTGTNSPLHFGNGTRLTVT.

This chain connects TRBV7-6 to TRBJ2-1; possibly TRBD1 for D (6 bases). CDR1 is SGHVS and CDR2 is FNYEAQ in the germline V gene. CDR3 length equals 15 residues. The V and J ends lost 5 bases and 4 bases respectively, with 15 bases between them. The CDR3, as DNA: TGTGCCAGCAGCCTGAGCGGACAGAAATACAATGAGCAGTTCTTC. It yields the protein CASSLSGQKYNEQFF.

The gene calls are TRBV13 and TRBJ2-1; 10 bases fit TRBD2. The CDR3 has 13 residues. In germline, CDR1 is PRHDT, CDR2 FYEKMQ (reference sequence). Trimming removed 8 bases from V and 7 bases from J; junction bases left unmatched: 5. Here the CDR3 reads CASGLAVLNEQFF. In DNA form, the CDR3 reads TGTGCCAGCGGACTAGCGGTTTTGAATGAGCAGTTCTTC. The entire variable domain, with the rest obtained from reference TRBV13 and TRBJ2-1, is as follows: AAGVIQSPRHLIKEKRETATLKCYPIPRHDTVYWYQQGPGQDPQFLISFYEKMQSDKGSIPDRFSAQQFSDYHSELNMSSLELGDSALYFCASGLAVLNEQFFGPGTRLTVL.

This chain connects TRBV28 to TRBJ1-5, with TRBD1 matching 10 bases. This CDR3 comprises 15 residues. Germline CDR1 reads MDHEN; CDR2 reads SYDVKM. With V trimmed by 5 bases and J by 6 bases, 7 bases remained unmatched. CDR3 amino acids: CASSLRTGGGQPQHF. CDR3 nucleotide sequence: TGTGCCAGCAGTCTACGGACAGGGGGGGGTCAGCCCCAGCATTTT.

CDR3 amino acids: CASSGDHQETQYF. The CDR3 DNA is TGTGCCAGCAGCGGGGACCACCAAGAGACCCAGTACTTC. The chain uses TRBV2 and TRBJ2-5; D tentatively fits TRBD1 or TRBD2 (5 bases each). V was shortened by 6 bases and J by 0 bases, with 8 bases between the two germline ends. Per germline, CDR1 SNHLY and CDR2 FYNNEI. This CDR3 comprises 13 residues.

The gene calls are TRBV7-9 and TRBJ2-6; 11 positions agree with TRBD1. Germline assignment: CDR1 SEHNR and CDR2 FQNEAQ (reference sequence). V shed 4 bases, J shed 4 bases, and the junction held 12 bases outside the gene matches. This CDR3 region has 19 residues. The CDR3: CASSSSYGTGGSGANVLTF. CDR3 DNA: TGTGCCAGCAGCTCATCATACGGGACAGGGGGTTCCGGGGCCAACGTCCTGACTTTC.

This chain links TRBV25-1 with TRBJ1-2; D gene uncertain. The CDR3 runs to 13 residues. Germline CDR1 reads MGHDK; CDR2 reads SYGVNS. V shed 8 bases and J shed 9 bases, with 19 bases lying between them. The CDR3 here is CASSGPWTFSYTF. The CDR3 nucleotides are TGTGCCAGCTCGGGCCCTTGGACGTTTAGCTACACCTTC.

CDR3: CASKGPQRDTEAFF. DNA of the CDR3: TGCGCCAGCAAAGGTCCCCAACGGGACACTGAAGCTTTCTTT. The chain links TRBV5-1 to TRBJ1-1; no clear D. Germline assignment: CDR1 SGHRS and CDR2 YFSETQ. The ends were cut back, 6 bases at V and 3 bases at J, with 15 bases in the middle. The CDR3 has 14 amino acids.

The chain employs TRBV19 and TRBJ1-1, with no clear D. The CDR3 length is 14 residues. V shed 4 bases and J shed 7 bases, with 16 bases lying between them. In germline, CDR1 is LNHDA, CDR2 SQIVND (reference sequence). The chain's CDR3 is CASSRAHTTGEAFF. Written as DNA, the CDR3 is TGTGCCAGTAGTAGGGCCCATACAACGGGTGAAGCTTTCTTT. Looking up the rest from reference TRBV19 and TRBJ1-1 gives the full variable domain: DGGITQSPKYLFRKEGQNVTLSCEQNLNHDAMYWYRQDPGQGLRLIYYSQIVNDFQKGDIAEGYSVSREKKESFPLTVTSAQKNPTAFYLCASSRAHTTGEAFFGQGTRLTVV.

The CDR3 DNA sequence: TGCGCCAGCAGCCCTGACACCGGGACCCGATATGGCTACACCTTC. It specifies CASSPDTGTRYGYTF. The genes are TRBV5-1 and TRBJ1-2, with D possibly TRBD1 on 5 matching bases. V lost 4 bases to trimming and J lost 5 bases, with 18 bases between them. The CDR3 runs 15 residues. CDR1 SGHRS and CDR2 YFSETQ come from the germline V gene.

V gene TRBV20-1 combines with J gene TRBJ1-5, with D perhaps TRBD1 (5 bases). With 3 bases removed from V and 7 bases from J, the gap between germline ends came to 10 bases. Germline CDR1 DFQATT, CDR2 SNEGSKA (reference sequence). The CDR3 extends over 12 amino acids. The CDR3 sequence: CSASSQGQPQHF. The CDR3 DNA is TGCAGTGCTAGTTCCCAGGGACAGCCCCAGCATTTT.

This clone was counted a few times. V gene TRBV3-1 (or the pseudogene TRBV3-2) combines with J gene TRBJ2-3, with unresolved D. CDR1 LGHDT and CDR2 YNNKEL come from the germline V gene (reference sequence). The ends were cut back, 5 bases at V and 6 bases at J, with 9 bases in the middle. The length of the CDR3 is 12 residues. Here the CDR3 reads CASSYLGDTQYF. In nucleotides, the CDR3 is TGTGCCAGCAGCTACCTCGGGGATACGCAGTATTTT.

This clone has just one count. The rearrangement joins TRBV5-8 to TRBJ1-4, with D tentatively TRBD1 (6 bases). Germline V gene lookup returns CDR1 SGHTS and CDR2 YDEGEE. This CDR3 has 17 amino acids. Trimming pared 1 base from V and 8 bases from J, leaving 21 bases between. This CDR3 is CASSLNVLGQGREKLFF. The CDR3 DNA sequence: TGTGCCAGCAGCTTGAACGTGCTTGGGCAGGGGAGGGAAAAACTGTTTTTT.